This TCR beta chain was documented in a study of blood T cell repertoires in COVID-19 (dated by TCRdb to about 2020). Regarding the study in general: The collaborator samples originated in the United States, Italy and Spain and spanned the acute and convalescent phases of COVID-19. The prospective study material was composed of cDNA or gDNA derived from T cells, B-cell-depleted T cells, or PBMCs. The dataset comprised deeply sampled blood TCRbeta repertoires from subjects exposed to, actively infected with, or recovered from COVID-19. The repertoires were released in a freely available public database intended as a resource for research on the immune response to SARS-CoV-2. The samples were drawn from two sources: the first 160 participants of the ongoing ImmuneRACE study, and approximately 1,300 subjects contributed by 6 global collaborators. A de-identified subject ID, COVID-19 status, age in years and sex were almost always included in the sample metadata. HLA class I and class II types, where available, came from metadata supplied by the sample provider rather than from assay-based typing.

About this clone: The clone's antigen remains unknown. No base quality information exists; no much larger clone differs at one position.

The immunoSEQ Assay, a bias-controlled multiplex PCR, was used to amplify TCRbeta CDR3 regions from genomic DNA. Turning to the authors' computational methods: Nucleated cell counts per sample were estimated from amplification of reference gene primers within the assay. To quantify the absolute abundance of each unique TCRbeta CDR3 rearrangement, sequence reads were collapsed and filtered. For each sample, productive Simpson clonality was calculated by taking the square root of Simpson's diversity index across productive rearrangements. TCRdb took this table from immuneACCESS and kept in-frame rearrangements with V and J called. Such tables lack part of the clones; where checked against another copy, unresolved V genes explain under half of the gap, and the rest is unexplained. The V and J calls and clone size were taken over from that table, and D and trimming were inferred from the DNA. In all, the sample holds 55,000 to 75,000 clones, and 75% to 90% of those were seen once. The ten most abundant clones make up approximately 18% of the sample.

Another Seattle source contributed samples from volunteer blood donors who had recovered from COVID-19. Collaborating institutions collected whole blood in K2EDTA tubes following their own protocols. For TCRbeta analysis, collaborators shipped samples as frozen whole blood, isolated PBMCs, or DNA extracted from either of those sample types. From the germline V gene (reference sequence), CDR1 is MNHEY and CDR2 is SMNVEV. V gives up 2 bases and J gives up 1 base, and the segment between their germline ends measures 15 bases. From the cysteine up to the phenylalanine, the CDR3 has a length of 17 residues. Here the CDR3 DNA is all that survives: 51 bases in frame from base 1. Overall study results and their limits: The quantity of clinical and demographic metadata differed by source and by participant and was supplied without curation.

The V and J genes are TRBV27 and TRBJ2-1; the D gene cannot be named for sure. The sequence was collected from a man in his 70s who had recovered from COVID-19. The sequenced material came from peripheral blood. The nucleotide sequence reads TGTGCCAGCAGTTTAAAGTCTACCGCGGTATCCTACAATGAGCAGTTCTTC. Its protein reads: CASSLKSTAVSYNEQFF.